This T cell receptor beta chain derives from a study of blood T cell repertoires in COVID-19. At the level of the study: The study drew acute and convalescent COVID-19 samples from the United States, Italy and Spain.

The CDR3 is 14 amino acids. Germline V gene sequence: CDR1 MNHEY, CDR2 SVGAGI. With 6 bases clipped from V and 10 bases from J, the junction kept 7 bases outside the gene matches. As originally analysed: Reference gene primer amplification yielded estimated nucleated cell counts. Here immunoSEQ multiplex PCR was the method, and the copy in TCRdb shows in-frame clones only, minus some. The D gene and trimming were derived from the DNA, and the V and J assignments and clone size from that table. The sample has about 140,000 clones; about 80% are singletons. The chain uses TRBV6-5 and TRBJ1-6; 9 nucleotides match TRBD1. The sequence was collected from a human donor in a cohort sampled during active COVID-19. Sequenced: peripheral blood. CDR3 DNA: TGTGCCAGCAGACCGACAGGGGGGGGATCACCCCTCCACTTT. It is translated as CASRPTGGGSPLHF.